What follows describes a single T cell receptor (beta chain). The antigen is undetermined. The data belong to a study of CD8 T cells in Susac syndrome. Study-wide results and limits: The study recognized that the number of individuals in its TCR sequencing and HLA analysis was relatively small.

TCR beta was sequenced from blood CD8+ and CD4+ T cells. FACS enriched CD8+ TEMRA cells, while bulk CD8+ and CD4+ were negatively isolated. RNA, at about 0.45 to 1 ug, was reverse transcribed with random hexamers. By means of immunoSEQ multiplex PCR, TCR beta CDR3 spanning 54 Vbeta and 13 Jbeta underwent amplification. TCRdb reprocessed the immunoSEQ multiplex PCR reads via MiXCR and lists one record per CDR3 protein. This sample has about 180,000 distinct CDR3 sequences; nearly 97% occur once, and the top ten carry around 0.09%. This clonotype originated in a human donor with multiple sclerosis. Sequenced: CD4+ T cells from PBMCs.

CDR3 nucleotide sequence: TGTGCCTGGAGTTCGAGTCCTACGCAGTATTTT. Translation gives CAWSSSPTQYF. The chain employs TRBV30 and TRBJ2-3; D is undetermined. The V gene lost 2 bases and the J gene lost 8 bases, with 8 bases spanning the gap. CDR3 length equals 11 residues. Germline CDR1 GTSNPN, CDR2 SVGIG (reference sequence).